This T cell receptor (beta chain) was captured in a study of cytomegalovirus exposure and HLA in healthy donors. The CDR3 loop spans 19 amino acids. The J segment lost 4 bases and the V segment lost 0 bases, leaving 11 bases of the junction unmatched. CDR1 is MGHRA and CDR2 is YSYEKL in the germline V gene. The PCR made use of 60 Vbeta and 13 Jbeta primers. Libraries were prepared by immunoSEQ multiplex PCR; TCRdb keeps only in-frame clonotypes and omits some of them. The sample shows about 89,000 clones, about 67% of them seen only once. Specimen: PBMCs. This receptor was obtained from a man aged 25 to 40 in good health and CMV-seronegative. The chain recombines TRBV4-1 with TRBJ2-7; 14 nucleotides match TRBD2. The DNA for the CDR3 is TGCGCCAGCAGCCAAGATCAAGGACTAGCGGGGGGTACCCCTTACGAGCAGTACTTC. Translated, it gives CASSQDQGLAGGTPYEQYF.